This T cell receptor (beta chain) was profiled in a study of post-analysis software for immune sequencing data. Whole-study results and caveats: Co-batched samples clustered tightly together by F measure. Controls had lower frequencies than patients of about five TRBV segments, which included TRBV5-6, TRBV5-1 and TRBV20-1.

TCR beta cDNA libraries included unique molecular identifiers. A population of about 0.95 to 10 million T cells gave rise to roughly 0.5 million cDNA molecules. TCRdb fed the PCR reads into MiXCR, producing one record per CDR3 protein. The table has some 700,000 distinct CDR3 sequences, approximately 60% seen once. To note about this clonotype: Its target is not known. A junction boundary mismatches the germline segment, possibly from a read error.

The CDR3 length is 20 residues. Germline CDR1 is MGHRA and CDR2 is YSYEKL. This receptor was obtained from a girl aged 2-15 years with multiple sclerosis. The material sequenced was blood. This rearrangement joins TRBV4-1 to TRBJ2-1, with TRBD2 identical over 10 bases. The DNA for the CDR3 is TGCGCCAACAGCCTGTACGTACCTGACGTAGCGGGAGGCCTCTACAATGAGCAGTTCTTC. It encodes CANSLYVPDVAGGLYNEQFF.